The entry that follows covers one TCR beta chain sequence. The germline V gene encodes CDR1 SQVTM and CDR2 ANQGSEA. CDR3 length: 13 amino acids. Deletions cut 5 bases from V and 0 bases from J, with 9 bases between. TCRdb analysed the 5' RACE reads with MiXCR anew, one entry per CDR3 protein. Altogether 200,000 to 250,000 distinct CDR3 sequences are present, over 9.5% being singletons, with the ten largest covering 3% to 4.5%. These data are taken from a study of T-cell memory formation after mild COVID-19. This rearrangement joins TRBV29-1 to TRBJ2-3; no definite D call. This clonotype originated in a man aged 18 to 29 who had mild COVID-19 (a few samples of this study predate the infection). Cell type and time point are not known. The sample comprised PBMCs or a T cell subset sorted from them (not recorded which). The CDR3 nucleotides are TGCAGCGTTCGGCTAGGCAGCACAGATACGCAGTATTTT. Translated: CSVRLGSTDTQYF.